This T cell receptor beta chain was sequenced for a study of blood T cell repertoires in COVID-19. The CDR3 contains 12 residues. The germline V gene has CDR1 MNHEY and CDR2 SVGEGT. V lost 4 bases and J lost 7, with 10 bases in between. Profiling relied on immunoSEQ multiplex PCR, and the TCRdb table lists in-frame clones only, not all of them. The data show over 150,000 clones, just over 85% seen once. The chain combines TRBV6-2 or TRBV6-3 with TRBJ1-2, with D maybe TRBD1 (6 bases). The sample comprised peripheral blood. This TCR was recovered from a man aged 45-65 years with active or convalescent COVID-19. CDR3 sequence: CASSFGQFGYTF. In DNA, the CDR3 is TGTGCCAGCAGTTTCGGACAGTTTGGCTACACCTTC.